The present entry profiles one TCR beta chain with its context. Each donor was nominally healthy when sampled (though unrecorded immune exposures were likely). The sample is drawn from a study of cytomegalovirus exposure and HLA in healthy donors. PCR used 60 Vbeta primers and 13 Jbeta primers. Under the authors' procedure: A later analysis counted some 87 million unique TCR beta chains, some 10 million shared. Profiled with immunoSEQ multiplex PCR; TCRdb holds only in-frame clones, not every one. That table is the source of V, J and clone size, and D and trimming were worked out from the DNA. This table has about 150,000 clones, just under 70% appearing once. Between the trimmed V and J ends, which lost 2 bases and 3 bases, there was a span of 4 bases. The CDR3 contains 12 residues. Per germline, CDR1 MNHNY and CDR2 SVGAGI (reference sequence).

The receptor comes from a man aged 55 to 69 in good health and CMV-seronegative. This sequence joins TRBV6-6 and TRBJ2-5, with no clear D. The specimen was PBMCs. The CDR3 DNA reads TGTGCCAGCAGTTACCGGGAAGAGACCCAGTACTTC. This encodes CASSYREETQYF.